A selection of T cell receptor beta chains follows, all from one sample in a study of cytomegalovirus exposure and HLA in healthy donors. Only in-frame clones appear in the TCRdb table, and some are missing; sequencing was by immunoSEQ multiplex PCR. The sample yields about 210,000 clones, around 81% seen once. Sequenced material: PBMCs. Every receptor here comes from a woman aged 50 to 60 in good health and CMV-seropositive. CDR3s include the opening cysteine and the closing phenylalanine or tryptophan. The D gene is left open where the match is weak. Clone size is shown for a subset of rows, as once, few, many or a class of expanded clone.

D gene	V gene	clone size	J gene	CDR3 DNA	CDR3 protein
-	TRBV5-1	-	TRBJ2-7	TGCGCCAGCAGCTTGGGTAGGGACATCTCCTACGAGCAGTACTTC	CASSLGRDISYEQYF
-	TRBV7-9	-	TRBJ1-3	TGTTCCAGCAGCCCGCGTCCCGCGAACACCATATATTTT	CSSSPRPANTIYF
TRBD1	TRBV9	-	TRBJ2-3	TGTGCCAGCAGCCCATCCTCAGGGGGATCTAGCACAGATACGCAGTATTTT	CASSPSSGGSSTDTQYF
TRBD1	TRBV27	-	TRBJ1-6	TGTGCCAGCAGTTTAGTGACAGGGGGGCCCGGCGTGAATTCACCCCTCCACTTT	CASSLVTGGPGVNSPLHF
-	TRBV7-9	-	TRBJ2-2	TGTGCCAGCAGCCCCAGCTGGGGGCAGGAGAAAAACACCGGGGAGCTGTTTTTT	CASSPSWGQEKNTGELFF
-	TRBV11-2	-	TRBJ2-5	TGTGCCAGCAGCTTCGGATACCCCGGCGGGGAGACCCAGTACTTC	CASSFGYPGGETQYF
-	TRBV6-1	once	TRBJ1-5	TGTGCCAGCGGGACAAATAGCAATCAGCCCCAGCATTTT	CASGTNSNQPQHF
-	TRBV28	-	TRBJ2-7	TGTGCCAGCAGTTTAATGAGAAACGAGCAGTACTTC	CASSLMRNEQYF
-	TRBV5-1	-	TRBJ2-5	TGCGCCAGCAGCACCCGTACCGCCGGAGAGACCCAGTACTTC	CASSTRTAGETQYF
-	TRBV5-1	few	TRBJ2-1	TGCGCCAGCAGCTTGGTTGCAGGGTATTACAATGAGCAGTTCTTC	CASSLVAGYYNEQFF
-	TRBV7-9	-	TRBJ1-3	TGTGCCAGCAGCCCCGTCGGGGGGCGAAGTGGAAACACCATATATTTT	CASSPVGGRSGNTIYF
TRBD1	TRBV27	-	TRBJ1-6	TGTGCCAGCAGTTCCAGGGGGAAAAATAATTCACCCCTCCACTTT	CASSSRGKNNSPLHF
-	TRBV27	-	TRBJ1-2	TGTGCCAGCAGTTCCCAGGGCGGTCTTTGGGGCTACACCTTC	CASSSQGGLWGYTF
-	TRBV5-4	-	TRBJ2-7	TGTGCCAGCAGCTTGTATTTAGGAGGGGACTCCTACGAGCAGTACTTC	CASSLYLGGDSYEQYF
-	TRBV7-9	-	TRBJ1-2	TGTGCCAGCAGCAAGAGCGGGCTGTTCTATGGCTACACCTTC	CASSKSGLFYGYTF
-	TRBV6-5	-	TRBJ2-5	TGTGCCAGCAGTTACTTCGGGGGTCAAGAGACCCAGTACTTC	CASSYFGGQETQYF
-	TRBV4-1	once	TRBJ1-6	TGCGCCAGCAGCCAAGAAGGAGACTATAATTCACCCCTCCACTTT	CASSQEGDYNSPLHF
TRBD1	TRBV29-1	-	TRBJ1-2	TGCAGCGCTGAGACAGGGATGTCTGGCTACACCTTC	CSAETGMSGYTF
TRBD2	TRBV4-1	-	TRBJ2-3	TGCGCCAGCAGCCAAGAGACGTTTCCGGCGGGGGGCTTACCTAGCACAGATACGCAGTATTTT	CASSQETFPAGGLPSTDTQYF
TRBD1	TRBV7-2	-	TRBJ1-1	TGTGCCAGCAGACTACAGGGGTACACTGAAGCTTTCTTT	CASRLQGYTEAFF
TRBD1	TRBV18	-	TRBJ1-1	TGTGCCAGCTCACCTTACCGGGGCGGAGACAGGGACACTGAAGCTTTCTTT	CASSPYRGGDRDTEAFF
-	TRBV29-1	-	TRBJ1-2	TGCAGCGTTGAAAGTCTGCGGGGGGCGAAGAATGGCTACACCTTC	CSVESLRGAKNGYTF
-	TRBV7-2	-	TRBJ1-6	TGTGCCAGCAGCTTTCGACAGAATAATTCACCCCTCCACTTT	CASSFRQNNSPLHF
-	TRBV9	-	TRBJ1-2	TGTGCCAGCAGCGCGGACATAGCTAACTATGGCTACACCTTC	CASSADIANYGYTF
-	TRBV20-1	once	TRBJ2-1	TGCAGTGCTAGAGATGTCGGGGAGCAGTTCTTC	CSARDVGEQFF
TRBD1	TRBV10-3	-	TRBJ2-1	TGTGCCATCAGTGAGTTCGGGACAGGGGGCAATGAGCAGTTCTTC	CAISEFGTGGNEQFF
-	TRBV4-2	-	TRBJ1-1	TGTGCCAGCAGCCAAGCACAGGGAGAGAACACTGAAGCTTTCTTT	CASSQAQGENTEAFF
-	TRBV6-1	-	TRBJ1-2	TGTGCCATCTTAATCTCGGGGGACGGCTACACCTTC	CAILISGDGYTF
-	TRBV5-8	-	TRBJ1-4	TGTGCCAGCAGCACCGGACAGATAACAACTAATGAAAAACTGTTTTTT	CASSTGQITTNEKLFF
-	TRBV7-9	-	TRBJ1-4	TGTGCCAGCAGCTTGTCTCGGGGGAAACTGTTTTTT	CASSLSRGKLFF
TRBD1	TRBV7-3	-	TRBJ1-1	TGTGCCAGCAGCCCCTATGGACAGGCCACTGAAGCTTTCTTT	CASSPYGQATEAFF
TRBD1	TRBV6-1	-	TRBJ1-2	TGTGCCAGCAGTGAAGCGGACAGGGTTGGCTATGGCTACACCTTC	CASSEADRVGYGYTF
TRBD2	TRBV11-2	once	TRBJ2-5	TGTGCCAGCAGCAGCGGGGGGCCGCCGTTGGAGACCCAGTACTTC	CASSSGGPPLETQYF
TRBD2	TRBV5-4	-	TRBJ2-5	TGTGCCAGCACTCCCAGGTCGGCTAGCGGCCAAGAGACCCAGTACTTC	CASTPRSASGQETQYF
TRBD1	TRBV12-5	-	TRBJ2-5	TGTGCTAGTCGAGGGGACAGTAAAGAGACCCAGTACTTC	CASRGDSKETQYF